The clone carrying this T cell receptor (beta chain) appeared a few times. Its matching antigen is unknown. The V and J ends lost 1 base and 10 bases respectively, with 9 bases between them. The V gene's germline CDR1 is MNHEY and CDR2 SMNVEV (reference sequence). The CDR3 runs to 12 residues. The data were taken from a study of cytomegalovirus exposure and HLA in healthy donors. Study observations and caveats: Per a prior analysis, the majority of TCR beta V segments were productive roughly 87% or roughly 30% of the time. Several of the most significant clusters were apparently associated with common viral pathogens in a later analysis. Reported results showed that the classifier diagnosed cytomegalovirus status with high specificity and sensitivity.

The primer mix had 60 Vbeta and 13 Jbeta primers. The method was immunoSEQ multiplex PCR; TCRdb's version includes in-frame clones alone and lacks a portion of them. Here the sample spans about 83,000 clones, over 60% being singletons. The receptor was derived from a man between 60 and 70 years old in good health and CMV-seronegative. The rearrangement links TRBV27 to TRBJ2-3; D possibly corresponds to TRBD2 (7 bases). The sample consisted of PBMCs. The CDR3 reads CASSLWGGAQYF. The CDR3 DNA reads TGTGCCAGCAGTTTATGGGGGGGCGCGCAGTATTTT.